This T cell receptor beta chain was retrieved from a study of cytotoxic CD8 clonotypes in ibrutinib-treated CLL. Deletions cut 2 bases from V and 4 bases from J, with 8 bases between. Germline V gives CDR1 MNHEY, CDR2 SVGAGI. This CDR3 is 13 amino acids long. Using immunoSEQ multiplex PCR, the repertoire was profiled, and TCRdb retains in-frame clones only, with some absent. This sample has around 91,000 clones; about 86% occur once, and the top ten carry around 5.4%. The specimen comprised PBMCs, sampled before ibrutinib treatment. This TCR was sampled from a human donor with chronic lymphocytic leukemia. This chain links TRBV6-5 with TRBJ1-2; possibly TRBD1 for D (5 bases). The DNA of the CDR3 is TGTGCCAGCAGTTACAGGACAAGCTATGGCTACACCTTC. Protein product: CASSYRTSYGYTF.